The text below deals with one T cell receptor (beta chain). Additional DNA sequences in this sample encode the identical CDR3. CDR1 is MNHEY, CDR2 SMNVEV, per germline (reference sequence). This CDR3 contains 15 residues. The V end lost 1 base, the J end lost 0 bases, and 6 bases lay between the germline ends. The sample originates from a study of blood T cell repertoires in COVID-19. Study summary: Whether acute or convalescent, the COVID-19 samples came from the United States, Italy and Spain. T cells, B-cell-depleted T cells, or PBMCs provided the cDNA or gDNA that served as material.

How the authors handled the data: Reference gene primer amplification gave nucleated cell count estimates. TCRdb's table, derived via immunoSEQ multiplex PCR, lists solely in-frame clones and lacks some. V, J and clone size reflect that table, while D and trimming were determined from the DNA. The sample yields around 67,000 clones, about nine tenths seen once. This sequence originates from a man in his fifties or sixties with active COVID-19. The rearrangement joins TRBV27 to TRBJ2-2; D remains unclear. Material: peripheral blood. This CDR3 is CASSLWATNTGELFF. CDR3 sequence (DNA): TGTGCCAGCAGTTTATGGGCGACGAACACCGGGGAGCTGTTTTTT.